A single sample is the source of the 23 T cell receptor beta chains below, sequenced in a study of cytomegalovirus exposure and HLA in healthy donors. Primers for the PCR totalled 60 Vbeta and 13 Jbeta. This table comes from immunoSEQ multiplex PCR, and its TCRdb copy is limited to in-frame clones, with some not included. The data contain under 150,000 clones, around 82% of them singletons. Sequencing input: PBMCs. These receptors came from a man aged 50 to 60 in good health and CMV-seronegative.

The sample holds a few counts of this clone. The V call is TRBV2, the J call TRBJ2-2; 10 nucleotides agree with TRBD2. The trim removed 6 bases at V and 1 base at J, leaving 5 bases unmatched. The germline CDR1 and CDR2 sequences are SNHLY and FYNNEI. The CDR3 is 16 amino acids. CDR3: CASRGAGGLNTGELFF. The CDR3 DNA is TGTGCCAGCAGGGGAGCGGGAGGGTTGAACACCGGGGAGCTGTTTTTT.

The chain is built from TRBV11-2 and TRBJ1-3, with 9 bases aligning to TRBD1. This CDR3 has 16 amino acids. Germline V gene lookup returns CDR1 SGHAT and CDR2 FQNNGV. The junction had 7 bases not matched to a gene; V was cut back by 5 bases and J by 2 bases. CDR3 residues: CASSRTGQGPGNTIYF. CDR3 DNA sequence: TGTGCCAGCAGCCGAACAGGACAGGGGCCTGGAAACACCATATATTTT. Full variable domain (outside the CDR3, taken from reference TRBV11-2 and TRBJ1-3): EAGVAQSPRYKIIEKRQSVAFWCNPISGHATLYWYQQILGQGPKLLIQFQNNGVVDDSQLPKDRFSAERLKGVDSTLKIQPAKLEDSAVYLCASSRTGQGPGNTIYFGEGSWLTVV.

The V and J genes are TRBV2 and TRBJ2-3; 9 bases are a match to TRBD1. V was pared by 5 bases and J by 1 base, with 7 bases of the junction left unmatched. CDR1 SNHLY and CDR2 FYNNEI come from the germline V gene. The CDR3 is made up of 16 amino acids. The DNA of the CDR3 is TGTGCCAGCAGTCCGCCGGGACAGGGAGGCACAGATACGCAGTATTTT. This codes for CASSPPGQGGTDTQYF.

The chain joins TRBV27 to TRBJ1-1; 7 bases are a match to TRBD1. Germline V lookup: CDR1 MNHEY, CDR2 SMNVEV (reference sequence). The V gene end was trimmed by 5 bases and the J gene end by 8 bases; junction bases not matched to a gene: 5. This CDR3 region has 12 residues. CDR3 region: CASSAPGQEAFF. DNA for the CDR3: TGTGCCAGCAGTGCACCGGGACAGGAAGCTTTCTTT.

J is TRBJ2-1 and V is TRBV7-9; 11 bases match TRBD2. The CDR3 has 15 residues. Germline CDR1 and CDR2: SEHNR and FQNEAQ (reference sequence). V shed 2 bases, J shed 8 bases, and the junction held 5 bases outside the gene matches. The CDR3 reads CASSLILAGEDEQFF. The CDR3 DNA sequence: TGTGCCAGCAGCTTAATACTAGCGGGAGAAGATGAGCAGTTCTTC.

This clone was detected a few times. The chain joins TRBV5-4 to TRBJ2-2; 8 positions match TRBD1. There are 15 residues in the CDR3. The junction had 4 bases not matched to a gene; V was cut back by 2 bases and J by 4 bases. Germline CDR1 reads SGHNT; CDR2 reads YYREEE (reference sequence). CDR3 residues: CASSLGQGVTGELFF. The DNA of the CDR3 is TGTGCCAGCAGCTTAGGACAGGGTGTCACCGGGGAGCTGTTTTTT.

The count of this clone is one. An end of the junction differs from the germline gene, which may be a read error. The J gene is TRBJ2-7, the V gene TRBV25-1; a possible D gene is TRBD2 (6 bases). CDR3 size: 17 residues. The germline gives CDR1 MGHDK, CDR2 SYGVNS. CDR3 DNA: TGTGCCGGCAGTGAATATGCCCCTGGGCTAGCGCCCTACGAGCAGTACTTC. It yields the protein CAGSEYAPGLAPYEQYF.

The chain is built from TRBV5-1 and TRBJ1-2, with D perhaps TRBD1 (5 bases). Germline CDR1 SGHRS, CDR2 YFSETQ. CDR3 length: 13 residues. V was pared by 4 bases and J by 2 bases, with 9 bases between. CDR3 nucleotides: TGCGCCAGCAGCCCGGACACCAACTATGGCTACACCTTC. Translating gives CASSPDTNYGYTF.

This chain connects TRBV4-2 to TRBJ2-2, with 7 positions matching TRBD1. The J segment lost 2 bases and the V segment lost 7 bases, leaving 7 bases of the junction unmatched. Germline V CDR1 and CDR2: LGHNA, YNFKEQ. This CDR3 has 15 amino acids. CDR3 sequence (DNA): TGTGCCAGCACCTACGGGACAGAAAACACCGGGGAGCTGTTTTTT. Amino acids: CASTYGTENTGELFF.

This clone was counted between two and nine times. This chain joins TRBV5-1 and TRBJ2-7; D remains unclear. The ends were cut back, 2 bases at V and 2 bases at J, with 11 bases in the middle. The CDR3 has 14 residues. Germline assignment: CDR1 SGHRS and CDR2 YFSETQ. In DNA, the CDR3 is TGCGCCAGCAGCTTCTCGCAGAACCCCTACGAGCAGTACTTC. Translation gives CASSFSQNPYEQYF.

V usage is TRBV5-1 and J usage is TRBJ2-7; the D gene is possibly TRBD1 (6 bases). Germline values: CDR1 SGHRS, CDR2 YFSETQ. This CDR3 is 15 amino acids long. The germline V and J ends were trimmed by 0 bases and 3 bases, with 13 bases remaining between them. CDR3 sequence reads: CASSLGPGDDYEQYF. The CDR3 nucleotides read TGCGCCAGCAGCTTGGGGCCAGGGGACGACTACGAGCAGTACTTC.

The chain couples TRBV6-6 to TRBJ1-3, with a possible D match to TRBD1 (5 bases). In germline, CDR1 is MNHNY, CDR2 SVGAGI (reference sequence). Trimming removed 2 bases at V and 0 bases at J, with 8 bases between. The CDR3 has 15 residues. CDR3 DNA: TGTGCCAGCAGTTACGGCAGGGTCTCTGGAAACACCATATATTTT. Translated, it gives CASSYGRVSGNTIYF.

The chain has TRBV6-6 and TRBJ2-2; D not resolved. The germline CDR1 and CDR2 sequences are MNHNY and SVGAGI (reference sequence). The length of the CDR3 is 12 residues. Trimming pared 6 bases from V and 1 base from J, leaving 3 bases between. In DNA, the CDR3 is TGTGCCAGCAGACAGAACACCGGGGAGCTGTTTTTT. Translating it yields CASRQNTGELFF.

The chain is built from TRBV28 and TRBJ2-7; 7 bases line up with TRBD2. Trimming cost V 5 bases and J 3 bases; bases outside gene matches: 10. Per germline, CDR1 MDHEN and CDR2 SYDVKM. The CDR3 contains 15 residues. CDR3 nucleotide sequence: TGTGCCAGCAGTCCGGGGACTACGCGCTACTACGAGCAGTACTTC. It translates to CASSPGTTRYYEQYF.

This clone came up once. This chain links TRBV18 with TRBJ2-2, with TRBD2 identical over 15 bases. Germline V gives CDR1 KGHSH, CDR2 LQKENI. The CDR3 totals 17 residues. The V gene end was trimmed by 3 bases and the J gene end by 7 bases; junction bases not matched to a gene: 6. The CDR3 DNA reads as TGTGCCAGCTCACCGCGGACTAGCGGGAGGGCCCTCGGGGAGCTGTTTTTT. Protein sequence: CASSPRTSGRALGELFF. The full variable domain, its missing parts supplied by reference TRBV18 and TRBJ2-2, is NAGVMQNPRHLVRRRGQEARLRCSPMKGHSHVYWYRQLPEEGLKFMVYLQKENIIDESGMPKERFSAEFPKEGPSILRIQQVVRGDSAAYFCASSPRTSGRALGELFFGEGSRLTVL.

The chain joins TRBV10-3 to TRBJ2-5, with 9 bases that match TRBD2. CDR1 ENHRY and CDR2 SYGVKD come from the germline V gene. CDR3 size: 17 residues. The trim removed 0 bases at V and 2 bases at J, leaving 7 bases unmatched. The CDR3, as DNA: TGTGCCATCAGTGAGTCCGGGATAGCGGGGGTACAAGAGACCCAGTACTTC. Translating gives CAISESGIAGVQETQYF.

There are a few counts of this clone. This rearrangement joins TRBV2 to TRBJ1-5; D gene unclear. Looked up from germline, CDR1 is SNHLY and CDR2 is FYNNEI. The ends were cut back, 5 bases at V and 4 bases at J, with 12 bases in the middle. CDR3 length equals 14 residues. CDR3 loop: CASSLNAGNQPQHF. In DNA, the CDR3 is TGTGCCAGCAGTCTTAATGCAGGTAATCAGCCCCAGCATTTT.

Only a few counts were recorded for this clone. V usage is TRBV28 and J usage is TRBJ2-5; D may be TRBD2 (5 bases). The assigned J gene may be wrong: the sequence end matches TRBJ2-7 better. Per germline, CDR1 MDHEN and CDR2 SYDVKM. There are 15 residues in the CDR3. CDR3 sequence reads: CASSLLGRGSYEQYF. The DNA for the CDR3 is TGTGCCAGCAGTTTATTGGGGAGAGGGTCCTACGAGCAGTACTTC.

This chain links TRBV27 with TRBJ2-3, with 8 bases lining up with TRBD2. J lost 3 bases, V lost 5 bases, and 19 bases had no gene match. CDR3 length: 19 residues. In germline, CDR1 is MNHEY, CDR2 SMNVEV (reference sequence). In DNA, the CDR3 is TGTGCCAGCAGTATGGGGGGGTGGCGAGCGGGAGATGTGACAGATACGCAGTATTTT. Protein sequence: CASSMGGWRAGDVTDTQYF.

CDR3: CASSLLGAMNTEAFF. CDR3 nucleotide sequence: TGTGCCAGCAGCTTACTGGGCGCGATGAACACTGAAGCTTTCTTT. The rearrangement links TRBV7-9 to TRBJ1-1, with D uncertain. This CDR3 region has 15 residues. V was shortened by 2 bases and J by 0 bases, with 10 bases between the two germline ends. The germline CDR1 and CDR2 sequences are SEHNR and FQNEAQ (reference sequence).

The chain joins TRBV28 to TRBJ2-7; D gene unclear. CDR3 length: 15 amino acids. The germline V gene encodes CDR1 MDHEN and CDR2 SYDVKM. The V end lost 2 bases, the J end lost 1 base, and 12 bases lay between the germline ends. CDR3 sequence (DNA): TGTGCCAGCAGTTTAGAGGCAGTAAATTCCTACGAGCAGTACTTC. This gives the protein CASSLEAVNSYEQYF.

This chain links TRBV2 with TRBJ2-1; TRBD1 agrees at 10 bases. The CDR3 loop spans 15 amino acids. CDR1 SNHLY and CDR2 FYNNEI come from the germline V gene. V lost 4 bases to trimming and J lost 4 bases; unmatched junction nucleotides: 4. The CDR3 spells CASSVRQGAYNEQFF. CDR3 DNA: TGTGCCAGCAGTGTAAGACAGGGGGCATACAATGAGCAGTTCTTC.

This chain joins TRBV11-2 and TRBJ1-1; 7 nucleotides agree with TRBD1. Germline CDR1 SGHAT, CDR2 FQNNGV. The CDR3 covers 14 residues. J gave up 4 bases and V 2 bases, and 4 bases lay outside the gene matches. The CDR3 region is CASSLTSGGTEAFF. CDR3 bases: TGTGCCAGCAGCTTAACTTCAGGGGGCACTGAAGCTTTCTTT.